This record concerns one TCR beta chain sequence. This entry comes from a study of CD8 T cells in Susac syndrome. CD8+ and CD4+ T cells from blood underwent TCR beta sequencing, which was carried out in a high-throughput format. It was treatment-naive patients with stable or active relapsing-remitting disease who made up the multiple sclerosis controls. FACS was used to enrich TEMRA cells, whereas the CD8+ and CD4+ T cells were obtained by negative isolation. RNA totalling about 0.5 to 1 ug underwent reverse transcription with random hexamers. The CDR3 of TCR beta was amplified by immunoSEQ multiplex PCR across 54 Vbeta and 13 Jbeta. TCRdb independently ran MiXCR on the immunoSEQ multiplex PCR reads; one entry per CDR3 protein. Among roughly 140,000 distinct CDR3 sequences listed, around 95% were seen once. The sample comprised CD8+ T cells from PBMCs. This sequence was found in a human donor with multiple sclerosis.

This CDR3 reads CASSYADYTDTQYF. CDR3 DNA sequence: TGTGCCAGCAGTTACGCAGACTACACAGATACGCAGTATTTT. The V call is TRBV6-2 or TRBV6-3, the J call TRBJ2-3; possible D gene TRBD2, 5 bases. The CDR3 has 14 residues. The germline gives CDR1 MNHEY, CDR2 SVGEGT. V lost 2 bases and J 2 bases, leaving 8 bases between the germline ends.